This entry features one T cell receptor (beta chain) sequence. This receptor's antigen is unknown. No quality values exist for individual bases; no much larger clone is one base distant. These data originate in a study of control samples from healthy donors and cancer patients (TCRdb year 2020). CDR1 and CDR2 (LGHDT, YNNKEL) derive from the germline V gene (reference sequence). The CDR3 runs 14 residues from the cysteine to the phenylalanine. The entry retains the CDR3 DNA only, 42 bases that are in frame from base 1. Relative to germline, V is missing 2 bases and J is missing 4 bases, with 1 base of the junction outside any gene match. The library was prepared using the immunoSEQ multiplex PCR assay. This immuneACCESS table, as held by TCRdb, lists in-frame sequences with V and J called but not all clones. Of the missing ones, under half trace to an unresolved V gene in checked studies; the others have no known cause. This sample has about 47,000 clones in its table, and 80% of those were observed once. The ten largest clonotypes hold roughly a tenth of the sample.

The chain employs TRBV3-1 (or the pseudogene TRBV3-2) and TRBJ1-4, and 7 junction bases match TRBD1. The TCR was taken from a man between 65 and 80 years old in good health. Specimen: blood. The CDR3 region: CASSQQGDNEKLFF. The sequenced DNA: TGTGCCAGCAGCCAACAGGGGGATAATGAAAAACTGTTTTTT.